This record covers a single TCR beta chain. What this receptor recognizes is not known. Per-nucleotide qualities are absent, and no much larger clonotype sits a single base away. This entry comes from a study of cytomegalovirus exposure and HLA in healthy donors (dated by TCRdb to about 2017). In the study overall: In an earlier analysis of 587 of the donors, 250 to 350 Gb of sequence data and some 100 million unique TCR beta sequences from about 179 million T cells were reported. An early release covering roughly 640 HLA-typed donors comprised 250 to 350 gigabases of sequencing data and around 85 million unique TCR sequences. Of the roughly 410 genotyped donors, 65% to 90% were placed in the genetic ancestry cluster associated with self-reported Caucasian donors. The study was designed to test whether signatures of past pathogen exposure could be identified by cataloging public T cell receptors. Using immunosequencing, the study profiled T cell repertoires from 666 subjects and related those repertoires to cytomegalovirus serostatus. Besides the first cohort of roughly 660 subjects, a separate validation cohort made up of around 120 different subjects was used. High-throughput TCR immunosequencing, statistical association of individual TCRs with disease status, and machine learning were combined to predict cytomegalovirus infection status. A later analysis re-examined previously published TCR beta repertoires from roughly 720 donors and added high-resolution HLA genotyping to investigate patterns of TCR occurrence. The later analysis used no new phenotypic data to find candidate immune exposures, relying instead on TCR beta sequences and their occurrence across donors. An earlier analysis of roughly 580 of the donors used high-throughput TCR beta sequencing to judge whether each TCR beta V gene segment behaved as functional or pseudogenic. Donor age, sex, ethnicity and CMV serostatus were compiled alongside the repertoire data. A later genetic analysis used genome-wide SNP genotypes for about 60% of the 666 donors, treating that subset as a discovery cohort. All discovery cohort repertoires had been generated using a single sequencing platform. Class I and class II HLA loci were covered by the typing at four-digit resolution. The number of typed donors differed by locus: about 629-640 for A, B, C, DRB1 and DQB1; 500 to 550 for DQA1; 606 for DPA1; and about 450 for DPB1. Roughly 5 DR-DQ haplotypes were handled as single units for association and clustering, since linkage in the cohort was strong. On average, about 240,000 unique TCR beta nucleotide sequences were sequenced per donor among more than 350 genotyped donors of the cohort, with roughly 20% of those sequences being non-productive.

Overall study results and their limits: According to a later analysis, parvovirus B19, influenza, CMV and Epstein-Barr virus appeared linked to several top co-occurrence clusters. In the study, some 160 TCR beta chains were listed as associated with cytomegalovirus. Compared with equally common non-associated chains, HLA-associated TCR beta chains in a later analysis were more clonally expanded and had lower generation probabilities. The classifier was reported to diagnose cytomegalovirus status with high specificity and sensitivity in both the original cohort and the validation cohort. A cluster of highly shared sequence variants was judged likely to be a technical artifact of the sequencing pipeline. In a later analysis, 16,951 TCR beta sequences were associated with specific HLA alleles at a false discovery rate of 0.05. Broadly in line with IMGT annotations, most TCR beta V segments showed up in productive rearrangements about 87% or about 30% of the time in an earlier analysis of around 550 of the donors. A later analysis found that TCR association rates varied across HLA loci, with DRB1 alleles showing the most associated TCRs and HLA-C alleles the fewest. The presence/absence analyses assumed that sequencing depth was roughly uniform across donors, and that assumption may not be true. A few of the identified cytomegalovirus-associated TCR beta chains were confirmed in vitro to be specific for cytomegalovirus antigens. An association between a missense DCLRE1C variant and V-gene and J-gene trimming of TCR beta chains was found in a later genetic analysis and replicated in an independent cohort. Strong co-occurrence of HLA alleles, especially DR and DQ, made assigning TCR associations to individual alleles difficult. Because HLA typing was missing for some donors at each locus, association tests included only the typed subset. A further reported finding was that TCR beta sequences accurately predicted the HLA-A and HLA-B alleles for most subjects in the first cohort. Because counts were too low, seventeen rarely observed V segments, including chromosome 9 orphons, were excluded from the earlier analysis of several hundred of the donors. In this cohort, only TCR beta chains were sequenced, and detectable features were limited by the absence of alpha or paired-chain data. It was suggested by the authors that the approach could potentially be generalized to other disease states and immunological phenotypes. Most CMV-associated TCR beta chains appeared to be HLA-restricted in a later analysis, and the HLA associations seemed to be driven largely by CMV exposure. In a later genetic analysis, fewer N-insertions in productive TCRs were reported among donors in an Asian-associated ancestry cluster than the 666-donor mean. Most TCR sequences were seen in very few donors, while some public TCRs were found in many individuals. Because the 87-base-pair reads could not distinguish some IMGT-functional V segments, including TRBV6-2 and TRBV6-3, those segments were excluded. For the cohort, immune exposure information was limited to CMV serostatus. Linkage disequilibrium might explain the correlated functional status among segregating V segments, but an unknown experimental factor could not be excluded.

The cohort was made up of 500 to 800 healthy bone marrow donors. All cohort members were sampled while nominally healthy, although unrecorded immune exposures were likely present. The donor tested CMV seropositive and was one of the 289 seropositive cohort members. A peripheral blood sample was provided by each donor, and peripheral blood mononuclear cells were used for TCR beta sequencing. Genomic DNA was extracted from the blood cell samples with the Qiagen DNeasy Blood Extraction Kit. Library generation was performed with the immunoSEQ multiplex PCR assay. A mixture of 60 forward primers for TCR Vbeta segments and 13 reverse primers for TCR Jbeta segments was used in the multiplex PCR. The CDR3 region of rearranged TCR beta genes was amplified from genomic DNA with a multiplex PCR assay. The amplified TCR beta libraries were sequenced on the Illumina HiSeq System as 87-base-pair reads. The source study handled its data this way. A later analysis counted tens of millions of unique TCR beta chains across the 666 repertoires, and 9.5 million to 11 million of these chains were shared by at least two donors. To remove PCR and sequencing errors, raw reads were error-corrected and collapsed into unique sequences using a nearest-neighbor algorithm that merged closely related sequences. CDR3 sequences were aligned to IMGT reference sequences to assign V, D and J gene segments. For a sequence to be retained, at least a six-nucleotide match to both a V gene segment and a J gene segment was required. A rearrangement counted as productive if the CDR3 had no stop codons and remained in frame with V and J, and every other rearrangement counted as non-productive. Following IMGT convention, CDR3 was defined as the stretch from the second conserved V-encoded cysteine to the conserved J-encoded phenylalanine. In an earlier analysis of just under 600 of the donors, sequences lacking an unambiguous match to a single V gene segment were excluded. In an earlier analysis of approximately 560 of the donors, a V segment was called functional when productive rearrangements were above 56.7%, and segregating when the standard deviation between donors exceeded 5%. A statistical classification framework was built to diagnose cytomegalovirus status from the catalog of TCR beta chain sequences. V and J gene assignment, in a later analysis, came from comparing TCR nucleotide sequences with IMGT/GENE-DB human TR gene sequences. The TCRdist pipeline was used in a later analysis to assign CDR3 sequences and most-parsimonious VDJ recombination scenarios. A later analysis defined each TCR beta chain by its CDR3 amino acid sequence plus V-gene family, and excluded reads lacking a unique V-gene family. A later analysis removed 450 to 600 highly shared, low-generation-probability nucleotide sequences to deal with suspected cross-contamination and a sequencing artifact. In a later analysis, a clonal expansion index for each public chain was calculated from normalized within-repertoire ranks of inferred template counts. In a later analysis, generation probabilities were computed using a VDJ recombination model fitted to out-of-frame rearrangements, and the results were checked against IGoR. In a later analysis, TCR-TCR, TCR-HLA and TCR-CMV co-occurrence was scored with hypergeometric tests, and a repertoire-size bias correction was applied to TCR pairs. A later analysis estimated false discovery rates by permuting HLA or CMV assignments 20 times. In a later analysis, co-occurring TCRs were grouped using DBSCAN, and TCRdist sequence similarity was added for clustering within HLA-allele-positive subsets. Co-occurrence clustering excluded repertoires with fewer than 30,000 or more than 120,000 public chains, plus five with anomalous nucleotide sharing. Held by TCRdb, this immuneACCESS table contains in-frame sequences only and omits some clones. Under half of the omission traces to an unresolved V gene where checked; the cause of the rest is unknown. V and J calls plus clone size are reproduced from that table; the DNA served to infer D and trimming. The sample has approximately 150,000 clones on record, about 82% of them singletons. The ten largest clones represent 6% to 9% of the sample.

The CDR3 numbers 13 residues from cysteine through phenylalanine. Left in the record is the CDR3 DNA by itself, 39 bases read in frame from the first base. V drops 7 bases and J drops 6 bases, leaving 13 bases in between. CDR1 and CDR2 are read off the germline V gene as LGHNT and FRNRAP. The sequence is built from TRBV12-5 and TRBJ1-5, and perhaps TRBD1 as D gene, on 6 matching bases. Sequencing input: PBMCs. The sequence was obtained from a woman between 25 and 40 years old in good health and CMV-seropositive. The CDR3 here reads CASASDSFQPQHF. The sequenced DNA is TGTGCTAGTGCCTCGGACAGTTTTCAGCCCCAGCATTTT.